A single sample gave rise to the 27 T cell receptor beta chains below, sequenced in a study of blood T cell repertoires in COVID-19. Profiling relied on immunoSEQ multiplex PCR, and the TCRdb table lists in-frame clones only, not all of them. The sample includes 250,000 to 350,000 clones, 80% to 90% seen only once; the top ten take more than 3.5%. Specimen: PBMCs or T cells enriched from blood (not recorded which). These receptors were collected from a woman aged 30 to 39 who had recovered from COVID-19.

The chain combines TRBV28 with TRBJ1-2; TRBD1 matches at 10 bases. V lost 8 bases and J lost 8; bases outside the gene matches: 17. Germline CDR1 MDHEN, CDR2 SYDVKM. The CDR3 totals 16 residues. CDR3 DNA sequence: TGTGCCAGCGTTGGACCCCGCTCGGGACAGGGGACGGGCTACACCTTC. Translating gives CASVGPRSGQGTGYTF.

This sequence joins TRBV10-3 and TRBJ1-1; tentatively, D is TRBD1 (5 bases). This CDR3 has 16 residues. The germline V gene has CDR1 ENHRY and CDR2 SYGVKD. V dropped 8 bases and J dropped 8 bases, with 27 bases sitting between them. This CDR3 is CAIGGRGLDRPLEAFF. The CDR3 bases are TGTGCCATCGGGGGACGGGGACTCGACAGACCCTTAGAAGCTTTCTTT.

The chain links TRBV11-2 to TRBJ2-2; a possible D gene is TRBD1 (5 bases). Trimming took off 9 bases at V and 5 bases at J, with 31 bases between the two ends. The germline CDR1 and CDR2 sequences are SGHAT and FQNNGV. This CDR3 region has 19 residues. The CDR3 spells CASASRRHNKGVRTGELFF. DNA for the CDR3: TGTGCCAGTGCGAGCCGCCGTCACAATAAAGGGGTTCGGACCGGGGAGCTGTTTTTT. Using reference TRBV11-2 and TRBJ2-2 for the parts outside the CDR3, the full variable domain is EAGVAQSPRYKIIEKRQSVAFWCNPISGHATLYWYQQILGQGPKLLIQFQNNGVVDDSQLPKDRFSAERLKGVDSTLKIQPAKLEDSAVYLCASASRRHNKGVRTGELFFGEGSRLTVL.

The DNA for the CDR3 is TGCGCCAGCACCCTAGAACATACAGGGGCAACCAATCAGCCCCAGCATTTT. It specifies CASTLEHTGATNQPQHF. V gene TRBV4-1 combines with J gene TRBJ1-5, with TRBD1 identical over 7 bases. The CDR3 consists of 17 residues. The V gene's germline CDR1 is MGHRA and CDR2 YSYEKL. The ends lost 7 bases at V and 3 bases at J; junction bases unmatched: 15.

V and J are TRBV29-1 and TRBJ2-7; D gene ambiguous. V lost 6 bases and J lost 0, with 6 bases in between. Germline CDR1 SQVTM, CDR2 ANQGSEA. The CDR3 extends over 11 amino acids. This chain's CDR3 is CSVGPSYEQYF. In DNA form, the CDR3 reads TGCAGCGTCGGTCCCTCCTACGAGCAGTACTTC.

The chain links TRBV10-3 to TRBJ2-5; possibly TRBD1 for D (5 bases). V was shortened by 6 bases and J by 0 bases, with 11 bases between the two germline ends. The CDR3 totals 14 residues. Germline V gene data show CDR1 as ENHRY and CDR2 as SYGVKD. CDR3 amino acids: CAISPWGYQETQYF. The DNA for the CDR3 is TGTGCCATCAGCCCCTGGGGCTACCAAGAGACCCAGTACTTC.

The V and J genes are TRBV7-2 and TRBJ1-1; TRBD1 agrees at 8 bases. J lost 10 bases, V lost 5 bases, and 12 bases had no gene match. CDR3 length equals 14 residues. Germline CDR1 is SGHTA and CDR2 is FQGNSA. The CDR3 DNA is TGTGCCAGCAGCACCAGACAGGGGTCGCAAGGAGCTTTCTTT. Protein sequence: CASSTRQGSQGAFF. The full variable domain, in which reference TRBV7-2 and TRBJ1-1 provide the parts outside the CDR3, is GAGVSQSPSNKVTEKGKDVELRCDPISGHTALYWYRQSLGQGLEFLIYFQGNSAPDKSGLPSDRFSAERTGGSVSTLTIQRTQQEDSAVYLCASSTRQGSQGAFFGQGTRLTVV.

The chain couples TRBV11-2 to TRBJ1-2, with 8 bases that match TRBD1. The J segment lost 8 bases and the V segment lost 0 bases, leaving 8 bases of the junction unmatched. Germline V gene sequence: CDR1 SGHAT, CDR2 FQNNGV. The CDR3 covers 15 residues. The chain's CDR3 is CASSLDSTGEGGYTF. The CDR3 DNA reads TGTGCCAGCAGCTTAGACTCGACAGGGGAGGGAGGCTACACCTTC.

The CDR3, as DNA: TGTGCCATCAGTGAGACTGCAAATCAGCCCCAGCATTTT. Translation gives CAISETANQPQHF. The chain recombines TRBV10-3 with TRBJ1-5; D gene ambiguous. CDR1 and CDR2 from the germline V gene are ENHRY and SYGVKD. V shed 2 bases and J shed 4 bases, with 6 bases lying between them. This CDR3 has 13 amino acids.

This clone was observed a handful of times. The chain carries TRBV11-2 and TRBJ1-1; 8 bases fit TRBD1. The CDR3 has 13 amino acids. The J segment lost 4 bases and the V segment lost 5 bases, leaving 3 bases of the junction unmatched. Germline CDR1 and CDR2: SGHAT and FQNNGV. The CDR3 protein is CASSPTGATEAFF. The CDR3 DNA is TGTGCCAGCAGCCCGACAGGGGCCACTGAAGCTTTCTTT. The full variable domain, with the rest looked up from reference TRBV11-2 and TRBJ1-1, is EAGVAQSPRYKIIEKRQSVAFWCNPISGHATLYWYQQILGQGPKLLIQFQNNGVVDDSQLPKDRFSAERLKGVDSTLKIQPAKLEDSAVYLCASSPTGATEAFFGQGTRLTVV.

This rearrangement joins TRBV27 to TRBJ1-1, with 7 bases identical to TRBD1. The CDR3 is 20 residues long. Germline V gene sequence: CDR1 MNHEY, CDR2 SMNVEV (reference sequence). Germline trimming cut 0 bases from V and 1 base from J; bases unmatched to any gene: 17. CDR3 nucleotide sequence: TGTGCCAGCAGTTTATCGTTCTTCCGACAGGGCAAAAGGACGAACACTGAAGCTTTCTTT. Its protein is CASSLSFFRQGKRTNTEAFF.

With respect to this clone: Other DNA sequences of this sample code for an identical CDR3. This chain uses TRBV12-3 or TRBV12-4 with TRBJ1-5; perhaps TRBD1 as D (6 bases). V dropped 3 bases and J dropped 7 bases, with 10 bases sitting between them. The CDR3 consists of 13 residues. CDR3 loop: CASSFQGNQPQHF. The CDR3 region has the DNA TGTGCCAGCAGTTTTCAGGGGAACCAGCCCCAGCATTTT.

This chain connects TRBV7-9 to TRBJ2-7, with D unclear. CDR3 length equals 14 residues. Trimming pared 6 bases from V and 0 bases from J, leaving 12 bases between. CDR1 SEHNR and CDR2 FQNEAQ come from the germline V gene (reference sequence). CDR3 amino acids: CASSLPLLSYEQYF. The CDR3 bases are TGTGCCAGCAGTTTACCACTTCTCTCCTACGAGCAGTACTTC.

In this sample, this clone turned up a few times. The J gene is TRBJ1-1, the V gene TRBV18; no definite D call. V dropped 2 bases and J dropped 5 bases, with 6 bases sitting between them. CDR3 size: 12 residues. In germline, CDR1 is KGHSH, CDR2 LQKENI. For the CDR3, the DNA is TGTGCCAGCTCACCATCGGTGACTGAAGCTTTCTTT. Translation: CASSPSVTEAFF.

Concerning this clone itself: Different DNA sequences within this sample yield the same CDR3. This chain links TRBV11-2 with TRBJ2-5, with a weak D call TRBD1 (6 bases). Germline CDR1 SGHAT, CDR2 FQNNGV. This CDR3 is built from 15 residues. V gave up 6 bases and J gave up 5 bases, with 19 bases separating them. CDR3 DNA: TGTGCCAGCAGTTACGGACTGCAGGGGCGGGAGACCCAGTACTTC. Its protein is CASSYGLQGRETQYF.

The chain uses TRBV7-9 and TRBJ2-5; 8 nucleotides line up with TRBD2. This CDR3 contains 14 residues. Trimming at V came to 7 bases and at J to 2 bases, leaving 6 bases not matched to a gene. The germline gives CDR1 SEHNR, CDR2 FQNEAQ (reference sequence). Here the CDR3 DNA reads TGTGCCAGCACCCTTGGCGGGGGGCAAGAGACCCAGTACTTC. Its translation: CASTLGGGQETQYF.

The rearrangement joins TRBV5-6 to TRBJ2-1; tentative D call: TRBD2 (6 bases). Germline values: CDR1 SGHDT, CDR2 YYEEEE. V gave up 3 bases and J gave up 0 bases, with 13 bases separating them. CDR3 length equals 16 residues. The CDR3, as DNA: TGTGCCAGCAGCTATCGGGCGGGGAGCTCCTACAATGAGCAGTTCTTC. It specifies CASSYRAGSSYNEQFF. Supplemented by reference TRBV5-6 and TRBJ2-1, the full variable domain reads DAGVTQSPTHLIKTRGQQVTLRCSPKSGHDTVSWYQQALGQGPQFIFQYYEEEERQRGNFPDRFSGHQFPNYSSELNVNALLLGDSALYLCASSYRAGSSYNEQFFGPGTRLTVL.

The chain has TRBV19 and TRBJ1-6, with a weak D call TRBD1 (6 bases). V gave up 6 bases and J gave up 9 bases, with 21 bases separating them. The CDR3 consists of 16 residues. The germline CDR1 and CDR2 sequences are LNHDA and SQIVND (reference sequence). CDR3: CASSETDRSATSPLHF. The CDR3 nucleotides are TGTGCCAGTAGCGAAACCGACAGGTCCGCGACTTCACCCCTCCACTTT.

This clone was recorded a few times. The CDR3 region is CASSKNREYEQYF. In DNA, the CDR3 is TGCGCCAGCAGTAAGAACAGGGAATACGAGCAGTACTTC. The rearrangement joins TRBV10-2 to TRBJ2-7; possibly TRBD1 for D (6 bases). The CDR3 sequence is 13 residues long. In germline, CDR1 is WSHSY, CDR2 SAAADI. V was cut by 5 bases and J by 4 bases, with 12 bases left in between.

This chain uses TRBV28 with TRBJ1-1; a possible D gene is TRBD1 (5 bases). The germline V and J ends were trimmed by 8 bases and 0 bases, with 7 bases remaining between them. Per germline, CDR1 MDHEN and CDR2 SYDVKM. The CDR3 contains 12 residues. In DNA, the CDR3 is TGTGCCAGCGTGACAGTGAACACTGAAGCTTTCTTT. It encodes CASVTVNTEAFF. The full variable domain, completed using reference TRBV28 and TRBJ1-1, is DVKVTQSSRYLVKRTGEKVFLECVQDMDHENMFWYRQDPGLGLRLIYFSYDVKMKEKGDIPEGYSVSREKKERFSLILESASTNQTSMYLCASVTVNTEAFFGQGTRLTVV.

The rearrangement links TRBV27 to TRBJ2-2; 9 bases align to TRBD2. This CDR3 is built from 15 residues. Germline trimming cut 4 bases from V and 6 bases from J; bases unmatched to any gene: 6. CDR1 and CDR2 (germline): MNHEY, SMNVEV (reference sequence). The CDR3 spells CASSSSGVRSGELFF. The CDR3 nucleotides are TGTGCCAGCAGTTCTAGCGGGGTCCGTTCCGGGGAGCTGTTTTTT.

V gene TRBV18 combines with J gene TRBJ1-1; TRBD1 aligns across 7 bases. The CDR3 is 15 residues long. CDR1 and CDR2 (germline): KGHSH, LQKENI. J lost 3 bases, V lost 2 bases, and 6 bases had no gene match. The chain's CDR3 is CASSPRTGTDTEAFF. CDR3 DNA sequence: TGTGCCAGCTCACCAAGGACAGGTACTGACACTGAAGCTTTCTTT.

The V call is TRBV9, the J call TRBJ2-1; TRBD2 agrees at 15 bases. Per the germline V gene, CDR1 is SGDLS and CDR2 is YYNGEE. The CDR3 totals 22 residues. Trimming took 4 bases from V and 0 from J; bases not matched to a gene: 17. CDR3 bases: TGTGCCAGCAGCCCACAGCCAACCGGGACTAGCGGGAGGAGGCCCTCCTACAATGAGCAGTTCTTC. Protein: CASSPQPTGTSGRRPSYNEQFF.

This chain links TRBV6-5 with TRBJ1-2; no clear D gene. The V gene lost 10 bases and the J gene lost 5 bases, with 14 bases spanning the gap. Germline V gives CDR1 MNHEY, CDR2 SVGAGI. The CDR3 covers 12 residues. CDR3 DNA sequence: TGTGCCACCATAAACCCTCTATATGGCTACACCTTC. Residues: CATINPLYGYTF.

The sample holds a few counts of this clone. The chain has TRBV18 and TRBJ1-1; D is unresolved. The V and J ends lost 3 bases and 1 base respectively, with 9 bases between them. Per the germline V gene, CDR1 is KGHSH and CDR2 is LQKENI. This CDR3 is 14 amino acids long. The CDR3 nucleotides read TGTGCCAGCTCACCCTCTGCGGGGAACACTGAAGCTTTCTTT. The encoded protein is CASSPSAGNTEAFF.

The genes are TRBV5-1 and TRBJ1-1; maybe TRBD1 (5 bases). Germline CDR1 is SGHRS and CDR2 is YFSETQ. Trimming cost V 1 base and J 8 bases, with 18 bases left between them. The CDR3 totals 15 residues. DNA for the CDR3: TGCGCCAGCAGCTTGCAAACAGCGGGGGTAGAGGAAGCTTTCTTT. Translating it yields CASSLQTAGVEEAFF.

CDR3 DNA: TGTGCCAGCAGGGACAGGAGACAGGGACGCTACAATGAGCAGTTCTTC. Translating it yields CASRDRRQGRYNEQFF. The J gene is TRBJ2-1, the V gene TRBV5-6, with 7 bases lining up with TRBD1. V shed 5 bases and J 3 bases; nucleotides not matched to a gene: 11. Looked up from germline, CDR1 is SGHDT and CDR2 is YYEEEE. The CDR3 runs 16 residues.